The clone carrying this TCR beta chain turned up a few times. Its antigen is unknown. Using a J-beta primer mix together with a sample-barcoded 5' primer, a second PCR was run for about 6 to 12 cycles. TCRdb reprocessed the 5' RACE reads with MiXCR, giving one entry per CDR3 protein. The sample shows about 800,000 distinct CDR3 sequences, about 42% of them seen only once. Germline CDR1 and CDR2: MNHEY and SVGAGI. This CDR3 is 18 amino acids long. V was trimmed by 0 bases and J by 4 bases, leaving 16 bases between them. The data stem from a study of blood T cells in healthy people across ages. Study results and limitations: Higher naive T cell percentage went strongly together with higher TCR beta diversity.

V and J are TRBV6-5 and TRBJ2-6; the D is unclear. The receptor comes from a man older than 75 in good health. The source material was blood. This CDR3 is CASSYSSLGWPGANVLTF. CDR3 in DNA: TGTGCCAGCAGTTACTCATCATTGGGGTGGCCGGGGGCCAACGTCCTGACTTTC.